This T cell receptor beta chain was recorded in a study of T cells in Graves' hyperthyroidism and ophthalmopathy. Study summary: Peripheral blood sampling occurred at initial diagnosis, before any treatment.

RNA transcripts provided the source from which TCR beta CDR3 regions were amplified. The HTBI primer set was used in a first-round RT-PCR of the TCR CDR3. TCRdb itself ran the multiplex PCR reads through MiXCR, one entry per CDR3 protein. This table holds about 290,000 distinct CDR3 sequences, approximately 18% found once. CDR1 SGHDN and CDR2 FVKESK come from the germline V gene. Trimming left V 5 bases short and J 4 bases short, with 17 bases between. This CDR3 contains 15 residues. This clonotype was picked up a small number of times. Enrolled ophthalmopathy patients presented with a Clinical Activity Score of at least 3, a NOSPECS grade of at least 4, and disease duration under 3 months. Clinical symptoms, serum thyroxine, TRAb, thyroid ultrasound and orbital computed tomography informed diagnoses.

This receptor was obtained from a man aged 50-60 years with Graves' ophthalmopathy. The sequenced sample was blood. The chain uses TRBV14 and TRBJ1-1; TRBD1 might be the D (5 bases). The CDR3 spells CASSDHRFTLTEAFF. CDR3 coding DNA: TGTGCCAGCAGCGACCACAGGTTTACGCTCACTGAAGCTTTCTTT.